The rows below give T cell receptor beta chains drawn from one sample of a study of cytomegalovirus exposure and HLA in healthy donors. Sequencing used immunoSEQ multiplex PCR; TCRdb keeps in-frame clones, though not all of them. The table lists about 160,000 clones. Sequenced sample: PBMCs. The receptors were gathered from an older woman in good health and CMV-seronegative. The CDR3 runs from the conserved cysteine through the conserved F or W. The D gene is left open where the match is weak.

v_gene	d_gene	j_gene	CDR3aa	CDR3nt
TRBV27	NA	TRBJ2-1	CASSFGTTYNEQFF	TGTGCCAGCAGTTTTGGGACAACCTACAATGAGCAGTTCTTC
TRBV6-5	NA	TRBJ2-7	CASRPPGRLPYEQYF	TGTGCCAGCAGACCTCCGGGTCGTCTTCCCTACGAGCAGTACTTC
TRBV29-1	NA	TRBJ2-2	CSVVKGTTGELFF	TGCAGCGTTGTTAAGGGGACAACCGGGGAGCTGTTTTTT
TRBV19	NA	TRBJ1-1	CASSIYAEGEAFF	TGTGCCAGTAGTATTTATGCTGAGGGTGAAGCTTTCTTT
TRBV11-2	NA	TRBJ1-4	CASSLQGNEKLFF	TGTGCCAGCAGCTTACAGGGGAACGAAAAACTGTTTTTT
TRBV7-9	TRBD1	TRBJ2-5	CASSLVRGMSGQGQTQYF	TGTGCCAGCAGCTTAGTACGGGGGATGAGTGGACAGGGACAGACCCAGTACTTC
TRBV27	TRBD1	TRBJ2-7	CASSSMTGNSYEQYF	TGTGCCAGCAGTTCTATGACAGGGAATTCCTACGAGCAGTACTTC
TRBV2	NA	TRBJ2-1	CASEVGLSGYNEQFF	TGTGCCAGCGAGGTGGGGCTTTCGGGCTACAATGAGCAGTTCTTC
TRBV15	NA	TRBJ1-2	CATSRDFSRTTNYGYTF	TGTGCCACCAGCAGAGATTTCTCGAGGACAACAAACTATGGCTACACCTTC
TRBV6-1	TRBD1	TRBJ1-5	CASHRLGTDHQPQHF	TGTGCCAGTCATCGACTCGGGACAGATCATCAGCCCCAGCATTTT
TRBV6-1	TRBD2	TRBJ2-5	CASSAGTTIQYF	TGTGCCAGCAGTGCCGGGACTACAATCCAGTACTTC
TRBV7-9	TRBD2	TRBJ2-1	CASSLLGLAGVNEQFF	TGTGCCAGCAGCTTACTGGGACTAGCGGGAGTCAATGAGCAGTTCTTC
TRBV19	TRBD1	TRBJ1-5	CASSRGQGGRDGNQPQHF	TGTGCCAGTAGTAGGGGACAGGGGGGACGGGATGGCAATCAGCCCCAGCATTTT
TRBV5-1	TRBD1	TRBJ2-3	CASRDSGTDTQYF	TGCGCCAGCCGGGACAGCGGCACAGATACGCAGTATTTT
TRBV27	TRBD2	TRBJ2-1	CASTGLAGALNEQFF	TGTGCCAGCACCGGACTAGCGGGAGCCCTTAATGAGCAGTTCTTC
TRBV7-9	TRBD1	TRBJ1-1	CAQQGGVGAFF	TGTGCCCAGCAGGGGGGAGTAGGAGCTTTCTTT
TRBV10-3	TRBD1	TRBJ2-3	CAARGPTDTQYF	TGTGCCGCGAGGGGGCCCACAGATACGCAGTATTTT
TRBV4-2	TRBD1	TRBJ1-2	CASSQAQGQGASGYTF	TGTGCCAGCAGCCAAGCCCAAGGACAGGGGGCGTCTGGCTACACCTTC
TRBV12-5	TRBD2	TRBJ2-2	CASGPGLAGGSSTGELFF	TGTGCTAGTGGCCCCGGACTAGCGGGAGGAAGTAGCACCGGGGAGCTGTTTTTT
TRBV5-1	NA	TRBJ2-3	CASSLARTFTDTQYF	TGCGCCAGCAGCTTGGCTAGGACTTTCACAGATACGCAGTATTTT
TRBV2	TRBD1	TRBJ1-5	CASRPGTGGSQPQHF	TGTGCCAGCAGACCCGGGACAGGGGGTTCTCAGCCCCAGCATTTT
TRBV7-3	NA	TRBJ1-2	CASSESGGAGYTF	TGTGCCAGCAGTGAGTCCGGGGGAGCAGGCTACACCTTC
TRBV7-3	TRBD2	TRBJ2-2	CASSPFASGVNTGELFF	TGTGCCAGCAGCCCATTCGCTAGCGGAGTCAACACCGGGGAGCTGTTTTTT
TRBV27	NA	TRBJ2-5	CASSNPPAGQETQYF	TGTGCCAGCAGTAACCCCCCCGCGGGCCAAGAGACCCAGTACTTC
TRBV27	TRBD1	TRBJ2-7	CASSSGQATHEQYF	TGTGCCAGCAGTTCGGGACAGGCTACCCACGAGCAGTACTTC
TRBV5-5	NA	TRBJ2-1	CASSLTGTIYNEQFF	TGTGCCAGCAGCTTGACAGGGACTATCTACAATGAGCAGTTCTTC
TRBV7-9	NA	TRBJ1-1	CASSFTRNTEAFF	TGTGCCAGCAGCTTTACGCGGAACACTGAAGCTTTCTTT
TRBV7-3	TRBD2	TRBJ2-1	CASSEGGGGYNEQFF	TGTGCCAGCAGCGAAGGTGGCGGGGGGTACAATGAGCAGTTCTTC
TRBV27	TRBD1	TRBJ1-1	CASSHGTGFPWTEAFF	TGTGCCAGCAGTCACGGGACAGGGTTTCCATGGACTGAAGCTTTCTTT
TRBV7-3	NA	TRBJ1-1	CASSLDNMNTEAFF	TGTGCCAGCAGCCTGGACAACATGAACACTGAAGCTTTCTTT
TRBV7-2	NA	TRBJ1-1	CASSLGGENTEAFF	TGTGCCAGCAGCTTAGGCGGGGAGAACACTGAAGCTTTCTTT
TRBV6-1	NA	TRBJ1-1	CASSERGRRSTEAFF	TGTGCCAGCAGTGAGAGGGGGAGACGGAGCACTGAAGCTTTCTTT
TRBV19	TRBD1	TRBJ1-1	CASSNGQENTEAFF	TGTGCCAGTAGTAATGGACAGGAGAACACTGAAGCTTTCTTT
TRBV2	NA	TRBJ2-7	CASTGERGVYEQYF	TGTGCCAGCACAGGGGAAAGGGGCGTCTACGAGCAGTACTTC
TRBV10-3	NA	TRBJ1-3	CAISAPGTPRELSGNTIYF	TGTGCCATCAGTGCACCCGGGACACCGAGGGAACTCTCTGGAAACACCATATATTTT
TRBV7-2	TRBD2	TRBJ2-5	CASSRGTSREETQYF	TGTGCCAGCAGCCGGGGGACTAGCCGAGAAGAGACCCAGTACTTC
TRBV7-9	NA	TRBJ2-1	CASSLGAGEYNEQFF	TGTGCCAGCAGCTTAGGGGCAGGGGAATACAATGAGCAGTTCTTC
TRBV25-1	TRBD1	TRBJ1-2	CASSGTGANYGYTF	TGTGCCAGCAGTGGTACAGGGGCGAACTATGGCTACACCTTC
TRBV9	NA	TRBJ1-1	CASSGSGTLNTEAFF	TGTGCCAGCAGCGGGTCCGGGACACTGAACACTGAAGCTTTCTTT
TRBV19	TRBD1	TRBJ1-1	CASRPGTARGPGLQAFF	TGTGCCAGTAGGCCGGGGACAGCGAGGGGCCCTGGCCTCCAAGCTTTCTTT
TRBV18	NA	TRBJ1-1	CASSPELNTEAFF	TGTGCCAGCTCACCTGAGTTGAACACTGAAGCTTTCTTT
TRBV7-9	TRBD1	TRBJ2-5	CASSPTYRGRSEETQYF	TGTGCCAGCAGCCCTACCTACAGGGGGCGTTCGGAGGAGACCCAGTACTTC
TRBV9	NA	TRBJ1-4	CASSVYQNEKLFF	TGTGCCAGCAGCGTATATCAGAATGAAAAACTGTTTTTT
TRBV7-8	NA	TRBJ2-1	CASSLVGGNNEQFF	TGTGCCAGCAGCTTAGTCGGAGGGAACAATGAGCAGTTCTTC
TRBV6-5	NA	TRBJ2-1	CASSYSPQVVPEQFF	TGTGCCAGCAGTTACTCGCCACAGGTGGTACCCGAGCAGTTCTTC
TRBV5-1	NA	TRBJ2-1	CASSLTSDNEQFF	TGCGCCAGCAGCTTGACCAGCGACAATGAGCAGTTCTTC
TRBV9	NA	TRBJ2-3	CASSVAPVADTQYF	TGTGCCAGCAGCGTAGCTCCAGTGGCAGATACGCAGTATTTT
TRBV12-5	TRBD2	TRBJ2-1	CASGFPGDSGKNEQFF	TGTGCTAGTGGTTTTCCTGGGGATAGCGGGAAAAATGAGCAGTTCTTC
TRBV19	TRBD1	TRBJ1-1	CASSPRDSLNTEAFF	TGTGCCAGTAGTCCCCGGGACAGCTTGAACACTGAAGCTTTCTTT
TRBV7-2	NA	TRBJ2-2	CASSLFRTANTGELFF	TGTGCCAGCAGCTTATTCCGGACAGCGAACACCGGGGAGCTGTTTTTT
TRBV5-6	TRBD2	TRBJ2-3	CASSLRIAGGTQYF	TGTGCCAGCAGCTTGCGGATAGCGGGAGGTACGCAGTATTTT
TRBV19	NA	TRBJ1-1	CASSSRAMNTEAFF	TGTGCCAGTAGTTCCAGGGCCATGAACACTGAAGCTTTCTTT
TRBV6-5	TRBD1	TRBJ1-3	CASSYGTAGSGNTIYF	TGTGCCAGCAGTTACGGGACAGCCGGCTCTGGAAACACCATATATTTT
TRBV19	NA	TRBJ2-3	CASSISQGRTDTQYF	TGTGCCAGTAGTATATCTCAGGGTCGCACAGATACGCAGTATTTT